This T cell receptor beta chain was captured in a study of response to subunit inactivated influenza vaccine. TCRdb independently ran MiXCR on the RT-PCR reads; one entry per CDR3 protein. This table has 450,000 to 600,000 distinct CDR3 sequences, approximately 7.7% appearing once. Note on this clonotype: Its antigen remains unknown.

Germline V gene sequence: CDR1 SGHRS, CDR2 YFSETQ. The CDR3 contains 12 residues. The V gene end was trimmed by 5 bases and the J gene end by 5 bases; junction bases not matched to a gene: 3. Findings and caveats of the study: With each seasonal influenza vaccination, the authors suggested, few new T cells are recruited.

This receptor was identified in a man aged 50 to 75 who received an inactivated influenza vaccine. The sample here was PBMCs from blood, taken less than 30 months after vaccination. V is TRBV5-1 and J is TRBJ2-7; the match to TRBD1 covers 8 bases. The CDR3 loop reads CASRDRDHEQYF. Written as DNA, the CDR3 is TGCGCCAGCAGGGACAGGGACCACGAGCAGTACTTC.